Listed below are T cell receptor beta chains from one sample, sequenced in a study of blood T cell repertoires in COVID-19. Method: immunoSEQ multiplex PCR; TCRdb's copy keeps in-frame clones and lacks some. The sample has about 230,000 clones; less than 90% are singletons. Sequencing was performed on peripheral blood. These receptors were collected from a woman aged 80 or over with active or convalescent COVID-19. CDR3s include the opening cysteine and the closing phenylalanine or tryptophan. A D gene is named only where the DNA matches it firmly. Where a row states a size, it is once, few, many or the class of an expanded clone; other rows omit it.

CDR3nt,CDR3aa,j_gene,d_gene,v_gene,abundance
TGTGCCAGCAGCCCCGGAAGGGTTAGACTAGCGGGAGGGCCCACAGATACGCAGTATTTT,CASSPGRVRLAGGPTDTQYF,TRBJ2-3,TRBD2,TRBV3-1/TRBV3-2,NA
TGTGCCAGCACCCCGCCCAGCTACAATGAGCAGTTCTTC,CASTPPSYNEQFF,TRBJ2-1,NA,TRBV7-2,NA
TGTGCCAGCAGCCCAGCGGGGGTTTACAATGAGCAGTTCTTC,CASSPAGVYNEQFF,TRBJ2-1,TRBD2,TRBV7-2,NA
TGTGCCAGCAGCGTAGCCGGGACAGGGGGCAATGAGCAGTTCTTC,CASSVAGTGGNEQFF,TRBJ2-1,TRBD1,TRBV9,NA
TGTGCCAGCAGGGACAGTTTTCGGAACACCATATATTTT,CASRDSFRNTIYF,TRBJ1-3,NA,TRBV28,NA
TGTGCCAGCAGTTTAACCGGTGCAAGGAACACTGAAGCTTTCTTT,CASSLTGARNTEAFF,TRBJ1-1,NA,TRBV27,once
TGTGCCAGCAGTTACTCGACTGGCGGGGGCCCCCCCAATGAGCAGTTCTTC,CASSYSTGGGPPNEQFF,TRBJ2-1,NA,TRBV6-2/TRBV6-3,NA
TGTGCCAGCTCACCAGCCCCTGGACAGACTCCCGGGCAGTTCTTC,CASSPAPGQTPGQFF,TRBJ2-1,NA,TRBV18,few
TGTGCCAGCAGCGAGCTAGCGGGGGGCACAGATACGCAGTATTTT,CASSELAGGTDTQYF,TRBJ2-3,TRBD2,TRBV28,NA
TGCGCCAGCAGCCAAGGACTAGCGGTTCAGACCCAGTACTTC,CASSQGLAVQTQYF,TRBJ2-5,TRBD2,TRBV4-1,NA
TGTGCCAGCAGTTTGGCGGGGGAAAGACAGTATTTT,CASSLAGERQYF,TRBJ2-3,TRBD2,TRBV27,NA
TGTGCCTGGAGCCCGGGACTCCGCAATGAGCAGTTCTTC,CAWSPGLRNEQFF,TRBJ2-1,NA,TRBV30,NA
TGCGCCAGCAGTCTAACCACAGATACGCAGTATTTT,CASSLTTDTQYF,TRBJ2-3,NA,TRBV5-1,NA
TGTGCCAGCAGCAAATGGACAGGGCGGAACACTGAAGCTTTCTTT,CASSKWTGRNTEAFF,TRBJ1-1,TRBD1,TRBV7-3,NA
TGTGCCAGCAGCCCCAGGGGAGAGACCCAGTACTTC,CASSPRGETQYF,TRBJ2-5,NA,TRBV7-6,NA
TGTGCCAGCAGCTTAACTGCGGGGGGCACAGATACGCAGTATTTT,CASSLTAGGTDTQYF,TRBJ2-3,TRBD2,TRBV7-3,NA
TGCAGCGCTGCGTTCGCAGGTTCGAACACCGGGGAGCTGTTTTTT,CSAAFAGSNTGELFF,TRBJ2-2,NA,TRBV29-1,NA
TGTGCCAGCAGCCAAGATTTGGAGCGGGGGCTGCCAGAGACCCAGTACTTC,CASSQDLERGLPETQYF,TRBJ2-5,TRBD2,TRBV3-1/TRBV3-2,NA
TGTGCCAGCAGCTTGGGTGCGTCCTTGGATACGCAGTATTTT,CASSLGASLDTQYF,TRBJ2-3,NA,TRBV5-6,NA
TGTGCCAGCAGTGAATATAAAGGTGGGAACAGGGCCACTGAAGCTTTCTTT,CASSEYKGGNRATEAFF,TRBJ1-1,NA,TRBV25-1,NA
TGTGCCAGCAGGGGCCCCGGGGGAGAGGGCACTGAAGCTTTCTTT,CASRGPGGEGTEAFF,TRBJ1-1,NA,TRBV2,NA
TGTGCCAGCAGCCTACAAGGGACAGGGGCTCGGGGCTACACCTTC,CASSLQGTGARGYTF,TRBJ1-2,TRBD1,TRBV7-9,NA